The 25 T cell receptor beta chains below were found in one sample sequenced in a study of T-cell reconstitution after alpha-beta-depleted transplantation in children. Preparing the TCRbeta library involved the use of unique molecular identifiers. MiXCR, applied by TCRdb to the PCR reads, yields one record per CDR3 protein. The sample yields about 440,000 distinct CDR3 sequences, 43% seen once. The sequencing used PBMCs, collected before TCRalphabeta/CD19-depleted stem cell transplant. Receptor source: a girl aged 2 to 10 with aplastic anemia, due to receive a stem cell transplant.

This clonotype appeared many times. V is TRBV20-1 and J is TRBJ2-1, with 14 positions matching TRBD2. There are 15 residues in the CDR3. Germline CDR1 DFQATT, CDR2 SNEGSKA (reference sequence). V lost 5 bases, J lost 6 bases, and 6 bases stayed unmatched. As DNA, the CDR3 is TGCAGTGCTTCGACCGGGACTAGCGGGAGCAATGAGCAGTTCTTC. This encodes CSASTGTSGSNEQFF.

The chain uses TRBV12-3 or TRBV12-4 and TRBJ1-5; TRBD1 is a possible D gene (5 bases). V was cut by 3 bases and J by 7 bases, with 10 bases left in between. The length of the CDR3 is 13 residues. CDR3 protein: CASSFREEQPQHF. The DNA for the CDR3 is TGTGCCAGCAGTTTCAGGGAAGAACAGCCCCAGCATTTT.

This clonotype was observed once. The chain recombines TRBV29-1 with TRBJ2-1; 14 positions agree with TRBD2. This CDR3 is 15 amino acids long. The germline gives CDR1 SQVTM, CDR2 ANQGSEA. Trimming removed 6 bases from V and 2 bases from J; junction bases left unmatched: 3. The CDR3 region has the DNA TGCAGCGTGGGACTAGCGGGAGCCACCTACAATGAGCAGTTCTTC. This sequence encodes CSVGLAGATYNEQFF.

This clonotype was seen ten or more times. This chain joins TRBV7-9 and TRBJ2-1; TRBD2 matches at 11 bases. The CDR3 is made up of 16 amino acids. J gave up 2 bases and V 5 bases, and 5 bases lay outside the gene matches. CDR1 and CDR2 (germline): SEHNR, FQNEAQ (reference sequence). The CDR3 loop is CASSPGLAVTYNEQFF. The CDR3 region has the DNA TGTGCCAGCAGCCCGGGACTAGCGGTAACCTACAATGAGCAGTTCTTC. Using reference TRBV7-9 and TRBJ2-1 for the parts outside the CDR3, the full variable domain is DTGVSQNPRHKITKRGQNVTFRCDPISEHNRLYWYRQTLGQGPEFLTYFQNEAQLEKSRLLSDRFSAERPKGSFSTLEIQRTEQGDSAMYLCASSPGLAVTYNEQFFGPGTRLTVL.

The table lists this clonotype with a few counts. This chain uses TRBV6-2 or TRBV6-3 with TRBJ2-1, with D tentatively TRBD1 (7 bases). Trimming removed 7 bases at V and 0 bases at J, with 13 bases between. Per the germline V gene, CDR1 is MNHEY and CDR2 is SVGEGT. The CDR3 runs 15 residues. The CDR3 is CASTNRGGSYNEQFF. The CDR3, as DNA: TGTGCCAGCACTAACAGGGGAGGCTCCTACAATGAGCAGTTCTTC.

The table lists this clonotype with a few counts. V and J are TRBV19 and TRBJ2-7, with 7 nucleotides matching TRBD2. The CDR3 runs to 15 residues. The V and J ends lost 5 bases and 0 bases, in that order; junction bases with no gene match: 7. The germline CDR1 and CDR2 sequences are LNHDA and SQIVND (reference sequence). The CDR3 reads CASSPSAGASYEQYF. As DNA, the CDR3 is TGTGCCAGTAGTCCCTCGGCGGGAGCCTCCTACGAGCAGTACTTC.

The rearrangement uses TRBV5-1 and TRBJ1-2, with TRBD1 as a possible D gene (5 bases). Trimming removed 4 bases at V and 7 bases at J, with 20 bases between. The CDR3 spans 15 residues. CDR1 and CDR2 (germline): SGHRS, YFSETQ. The CDR3 DNA is TGCGCCAGCAGCGCCCGGGACGAGGGCCTCGGTGGCTACACCTTC. Amino acid sequence: CASSARDEGLGGYTF.

J is TRBJ1-2 and V is TRBV12-3 or TRBV12-4; 9 positions agree with TRBD1. V lost 5 bases, J lost 6 bases, and 7 bases stayed unmatched. CDR3 length: 14 amino acids. CDR3 nucleotide sequence: TGTGCCAGCAGTCTCGCAGGGGACAGGGATGGCTACACCTTC. Protein sequence: CASSLAGDRDGYTF.

The chain has TRBV4-1 and TRBJ2-4; a possible D gene is TRBD2 (6 bases). CDR3 length: 13 amino acids. Per germline, CDR1 MGHRA and CDR2 YSYEKL. V lost 1 base and J 15 bases, leaving 16 bases between the germline ends. CDR3 DNA sequence: TGCGCCAGCAGCCAAGTTAGCGGTGAGCGACGGTACTTC. This encodes CASSQVSGERRYF.

CDR3 nucleotide sequence: TGTGCCAGCAGTTACAGAGGGGGGTACGCGGGAGCCAAAAACATTCAGTACTTC. Its protein is CASSYRGGYAGAKNIQYF. The chain is built from TRBV6-2 or TRBV6-3 and TRBJ2-4; D tentatively fits TRBD1 or TRBD2 (6 bases each). The CDR3 runs to 18 residues. CDR1 is MNHEY and CDR2 is SVGEGT in the germline V gene. The V end lost 2 bases, the J end lost 0 bases, and 17 bases lay between the germline ends.

The DNA for the CDR3 is TGCGCCAGCAGCCCCCAGGAGGGGCTGGGTACTGAAGCTTTCTTT. It codes for CASSPQEGLGTEAFF. The rearrangement uses TRBV4-3 and TRBJ1-1, with D possibly being TRBD1 (5 bases). The CDR3 runs to 15 residues. The germline V gene encodes CDR1 LGHNA and CDR2 YSLEER. The V end was cut by 4 bases, the J end by 5 bases, with 17 bases between.

This clonotype was detected a few times. This chain connects TRBV4-2 to TRBJ1-2, with D unclear. There are 14 residues in the CDR3. Per germline, CDR1 LGHNA and CDR2 YNFKEQ. V gave up 2 bases and J gave up 4 bases, with 11 bases separating them. The DNA for the CDR3 is TGTGCCAGCAGCCAAACTCTGCTGAGCTATGGCTACACCTTC. Protein product: CASSQTLLSYGYTF.

This clonotype was recorded many times. The chain combines TRBV11-2 with TRBJ2-1; TRBD2 matches at 13 bases. With V trimmed by 5 bases and J by 1 base, 8 bases remained unmatched. The CDR3 has 18 amino acids. CDR1 SGHAT and CDR2 FQNNGV come from the germline V gene. This CDR3 reads CASSRTSGRMRSYNEQFF. DNA of the CDR3: TGTGCCAGCAGCCGGACTAGCGGGAGAATGAGGTCCTACAATGAGCAGTTCTTC.

The gene calls are TRBV5-1 and TRBJ1-4; no definite D call. In germline, CDR1 is SGHRS, CDR2 YFSETQ. V lost 0 bases, J lost 10 bases, and 10 bases lay in between. CDR3 length: 13 amino acids. This CDR3 reads CASSLATDPKLFF. For the CDR3, the DNA is TGCGCCAGCAGCTTGGCCACGGACCCAAAACTGTTTTTT.

This clonotype is labeled as medium-sized. The chain has TRBV15 and TRBJ2-1; a weak D match, TRBD1 (6 bases). This CDR3 contains 15 residues. Germline V gene sequence: CDR1 LNHNV, CDR2 YYDKDF (reference sequence). V was shortened by 3 bases and J by 8 bases, with 17 bases between the two germline ends. The CDR3 loop is CATSRGASSADEQFF. The CDR3 region has the DNA TGTGCCACCAGCAGGGGGGCATCTTCGGCCGATGAGCAGTTCTTC.

Many counts were recorded for this clonotype. The chain is built from TRBV12-3 or TRBV12-4 and TRBJ1-1; no clear D gene. The CDR3 sequence is 13 residues long. V dropped 3 bases and J dropped 3 bases, with 8 bases sitting between them. The CDR3: CASSFGWDTEAFF. CDR3 sequence (DNA): TGTGCCAGCAGTTTTGGTTGGGACACTGAAGCTTTCTTT.

This rearrangement joins TRBV5-1 to TRBJ1-5, with D tentatively TRBD1 (5 bases). Trimming left V 0 bases short and J 7 bases short, with 8 bases between. Germline CDR1 reads SGHRS; CDR2 reads YFSETQ. This CDR3 spans 13 amino acids. The CDR3 DNA is TGCGCCAGCAGCTTGGAAGGGACGCAGCCCCAGCATTTT. Its translation: CASSLEGTQPQHF.

This chain uses TRBV7-9 with TRBJ2-4; D unclear. V was cut by 4 bases and J by 0 bases, with 10 bases left in between. This CDR3 is 15 amino acids long. CDR1 is SEHNR, CDR2 FQNEAQ, per germline (reference sequence). The CDR3 region is CASSSGWGAKNIQYF. Here the CDR3 DNA reads TGTGCCAGCAGCTCAGGTTGGGGAGCCAAAAACATTCAGTACTTC.

V is TRBV7-6 and J is TRBJ2-7; D is perhaps TRBD2 (5 bases). This CDR3 spans 15 amino acids. V was pared by 1 base and J by 3 bases, with 13 bases between. Germline loops: CDR1 SGHVS, CDR2 FNYEAQ. As DNA, the CDR3 is TGTGCCAGCAGCTTAGGTGGTGGGAGCGTCTACGAGCAGTACTTC. Translated: CASSLGGGSVYEQYF.

The chain joins TRBV5-1 to TRBJ2-7, with D possibly matching TRBD2 (6 bases). Trimming removed 1 base from V and 2 bases from J, with 10 bases in between. The CDR3 sequence is 14 residues long. Germline V gene lookup returns CDR1 SGHRS and CDR2 YFSETQ. CDR3 loop: CASSLTSSAYEQYF. CDR3 sequence (DNA): TGCGCCAGCAGCTTGACTAGCAGCGCCTACGAGCAGTACTTC.

CDR3 in amino acids: CASSATGGSSMSYGYTF. The CDR3 DNA sequence: TGTGCCAGCAGCGCGACAGGGGGCTCTAGCATGAGCTATGGCTACACCTTC. V is TRBV6-6 and J is TRBJ1-2; 10 bases align to TRBD1. The CDR3 runs to 17 residues. CDR1 and CDR2 (germline): MNHNY, SVGAGI (reference sequence). With V trimmed by 6 bases and J by 4 bases, 14 bases remained unmatched.

This clonotype appeared many times. This rearrangement joins TRBV15 to TRBJ2-3, with D unresolved. There are 16 residues in the CDR3. Germline V gene sequence: CDR1 LNHNV, CDR2 YYDKDF (reference sequence). V was trimmed by 3 bases and J by 4 bases, leaving 17 bases between them. DNA for the CDR3: TGTGCCACCAGCAGCGGAGACTCCGATACAGCAGATACGCAGTATTTT. This gives the protein CATSSGDSDTADTQYF.

The genes are TRBV20-1 and TRBJ2-1, with 9 bases that match TRBD2. Unmatched junction bases numbered 8, after V lost 6 bases and J lost 5 bases. From germline, CDR1 is DFQATT and CDR2 SNEGSKA (reference sequence). This CDR3 has 14 residues. CDR3 DNA sequence: TGCAGTGCCGGAAGTGCTAGCGGGAACAATGAGCAGTTCTTC. Encoded protein: CSAGSASGNNEQFF.

This chain links TRBV29-1 with TRBJ2-7; TRBD2 agrees at 14 bases. The J segment lost 2 bases and the V segment lost 7 bases, leaving 7 bases of the junction unmatched. The CDR3 sequence is 15 residues long. Germline V gene data show CDR1 as SQVTM and CDR2 as ANQGSEA. CDR3 in amino acids: CSATGLAGDPYEQYF. The CDR3 DNA reads TGCAGCGCTACGGGACTAGCGGGAGACCCCTACGAGCAGTACTTC.

The chain is built from TRBV15 and TRBJ2-3, with a tentative D call TRBD2 (5 bases). This CDR3 spans 15 amino acids. With 5 bases removed from V and 0 bases from J, the gap between germline ends came to 12 bases. Germline V gene sequence: CDR1 LNHNV, CDR2 YYDKDF (reference sequence). CDR3 sequence (DNA): TGTGCCACCAGCCAGAGGAGGCAGAGCACAGATACGCAGTATTTT. It translates to CATSQRRQSTDTQYF.